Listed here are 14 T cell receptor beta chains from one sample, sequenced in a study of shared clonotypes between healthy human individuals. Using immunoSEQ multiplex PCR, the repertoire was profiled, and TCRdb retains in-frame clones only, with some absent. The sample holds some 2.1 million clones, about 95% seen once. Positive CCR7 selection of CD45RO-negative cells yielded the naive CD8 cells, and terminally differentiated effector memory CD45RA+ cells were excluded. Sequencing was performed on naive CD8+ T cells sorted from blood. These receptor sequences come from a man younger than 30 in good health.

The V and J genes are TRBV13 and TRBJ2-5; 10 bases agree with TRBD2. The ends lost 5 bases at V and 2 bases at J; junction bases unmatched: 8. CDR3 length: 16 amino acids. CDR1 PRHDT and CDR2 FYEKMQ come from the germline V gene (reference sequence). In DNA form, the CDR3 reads TGTGCCAGCAGCGAAGCTGGACTAGCGGTACAAGAGACCCAGTACTTC. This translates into CASSEAGLAVQETQYF.

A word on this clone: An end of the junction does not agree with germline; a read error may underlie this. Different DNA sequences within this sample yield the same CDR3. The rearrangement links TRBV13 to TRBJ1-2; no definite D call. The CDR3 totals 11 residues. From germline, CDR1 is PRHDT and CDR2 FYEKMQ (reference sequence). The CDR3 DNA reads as TGTGCCAGCAGCCTAGGCCCAGGCTACACCTTC. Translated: CASSLGPGYTF.

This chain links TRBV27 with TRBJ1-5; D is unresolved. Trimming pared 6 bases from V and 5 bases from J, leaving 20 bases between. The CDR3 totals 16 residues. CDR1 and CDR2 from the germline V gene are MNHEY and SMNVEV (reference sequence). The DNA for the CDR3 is TGTGCCAGCAGCGGCGGGCCCGGGAGGCCAGATCAGCCCCAGCATTTT. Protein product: CASSGGPGRPDQPQHF.

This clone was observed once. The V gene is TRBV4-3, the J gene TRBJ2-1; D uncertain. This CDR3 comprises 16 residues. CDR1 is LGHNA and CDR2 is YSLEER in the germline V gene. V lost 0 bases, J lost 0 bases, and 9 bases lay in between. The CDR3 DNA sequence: TGCGCCAGCAGCCAAGATATGTCAAGCTCCTACAATGAGCAGTTCTTC. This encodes CASSQDMSSSYNEQFF.

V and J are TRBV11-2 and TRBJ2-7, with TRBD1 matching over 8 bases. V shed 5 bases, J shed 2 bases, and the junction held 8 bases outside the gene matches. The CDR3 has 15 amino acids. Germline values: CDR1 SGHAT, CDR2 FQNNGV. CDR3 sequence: CASSPGTGGTYEQYF. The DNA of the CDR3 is TGTGCCAGCAGCCCTGGGACAGGTGGGACCTACGAGCAGTACTTC.

The CDR3 protein is CASSQPGDYGYTF. CDR3 in DNA: TGTGCCAGCAGCCAACCGGGGGACTATGGCTACACCTTC. This rearrangement joins TRBV7-9 to TRBJ1-2, with D maybe TRBD1 (5 bases). Germline lookup yields CDR1 SEHNR and CDR2 FQNEAQ (reference sequence). The V gene lost 5 bases and the J gene lost 3 bases, with 10 bases spanning the gap. This CDR3 has 13 residues.

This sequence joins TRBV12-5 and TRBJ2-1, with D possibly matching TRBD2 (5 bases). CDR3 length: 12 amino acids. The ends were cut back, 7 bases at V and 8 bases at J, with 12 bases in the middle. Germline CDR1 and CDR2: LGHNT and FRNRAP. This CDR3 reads CASAEVYDEQFF. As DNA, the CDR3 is TGTGCTAGTGCGGAGGTTTATGATGAGCAGTTCTTC.

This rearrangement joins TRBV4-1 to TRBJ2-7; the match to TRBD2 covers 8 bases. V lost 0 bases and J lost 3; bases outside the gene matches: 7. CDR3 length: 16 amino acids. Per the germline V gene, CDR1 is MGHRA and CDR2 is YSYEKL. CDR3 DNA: TGCGCCAGCAGCCAAGAAGGTTCGGGACTAGACTACGAGCAGTACTTC. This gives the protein CASSQEGSGLDYEQYF.

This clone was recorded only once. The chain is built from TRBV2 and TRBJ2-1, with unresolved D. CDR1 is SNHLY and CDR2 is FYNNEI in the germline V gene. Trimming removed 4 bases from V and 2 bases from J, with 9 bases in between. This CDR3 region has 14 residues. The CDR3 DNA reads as TGTGCCAGCAGTGCGGGTTTTACCTACAATGAGCAGTTCTTC. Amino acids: CASSAGFTYNEQFF.

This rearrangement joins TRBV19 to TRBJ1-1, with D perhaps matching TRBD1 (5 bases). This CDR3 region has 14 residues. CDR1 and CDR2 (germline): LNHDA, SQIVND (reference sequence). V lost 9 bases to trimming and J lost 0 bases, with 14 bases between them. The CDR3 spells CASGAGTLNTEAFF. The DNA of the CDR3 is TGTGCCAGCGGGGCGGGGACGCTGAACACTGAAGCTTTCTTT.

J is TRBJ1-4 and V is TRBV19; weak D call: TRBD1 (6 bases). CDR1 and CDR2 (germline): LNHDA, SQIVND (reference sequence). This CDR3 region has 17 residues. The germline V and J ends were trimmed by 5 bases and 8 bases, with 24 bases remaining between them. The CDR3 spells CASSSELQGQAEEKLFF. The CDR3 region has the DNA TGTGCCAGTAGTTCTGAGTTACAGGGTCAGGCAGAGGAAAAACTGTTTTTT. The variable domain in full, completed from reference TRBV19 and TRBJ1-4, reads DGGITQSPKYLFRKEGQNVTLSCEQNLNHDAMYWYRQDPGQGLRLIYYSQIVNDFQKGDIAEGYSVSREKKESFPLTVTSAQKNPTAFYLCASSSELQGQAEEKLFFGSGTQLSVL.

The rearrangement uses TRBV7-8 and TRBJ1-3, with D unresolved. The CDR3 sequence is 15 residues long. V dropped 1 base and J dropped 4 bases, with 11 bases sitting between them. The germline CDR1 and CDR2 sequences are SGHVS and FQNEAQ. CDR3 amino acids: CASSLVGVIGNTIYF. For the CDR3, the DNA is TGTGCCAGCAGCTTAGTCGGCGTGATCGGAAACACCATATATTTT.

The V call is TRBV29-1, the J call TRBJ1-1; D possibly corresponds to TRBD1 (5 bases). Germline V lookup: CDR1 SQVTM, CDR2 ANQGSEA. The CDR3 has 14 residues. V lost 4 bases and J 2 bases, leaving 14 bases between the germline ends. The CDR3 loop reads CSVAGGTLNTEAFF. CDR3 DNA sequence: TGCAGCGTTGCGGGGGGAACCCTTAACACTGAAGCTTTCTTT. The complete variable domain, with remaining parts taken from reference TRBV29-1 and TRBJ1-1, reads SAVISQKPSRDICQRGTSLTIQCQVDSQVTMMFWYRQQPGQSLTLIATANQGSEATYESGFVIDKFPISRPNLTFSTLTVSNMSPEDSSIYLCSVAGGTLNTEAFFGQGTRLTVV.

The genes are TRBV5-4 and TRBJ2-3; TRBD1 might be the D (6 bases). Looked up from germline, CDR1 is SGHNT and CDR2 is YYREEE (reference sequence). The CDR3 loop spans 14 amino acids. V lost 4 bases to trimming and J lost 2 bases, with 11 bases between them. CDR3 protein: CASSPTGNTDTQYF. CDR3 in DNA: TGTGCCAGCAGCCCAACAGGGAACACAGATACGCAGTATTTT. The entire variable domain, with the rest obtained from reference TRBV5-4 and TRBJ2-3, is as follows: ETGVTQSPTHLIKTRGQQVTLRCSSQSGHNTVSWYQQALGQGPQFIFQYYREEENGRGNFPPRFSGLQFPNYSSELNVNALELDDSALYLCASSPTGNTDTQYFGPGTRLTVL.